The 9 T cell receptor beta chains given below trace back to one sample, sequenced in a study of blood T cell repertoires in COVID-19. The assay was immunoSEQ multiplex PCR, and TCRdb's table has in-frame clones only and misses some. The data show about 170,000 clones, around 86% seen once. What was sequenced was peripheral blood. The receptors were sampled from a man between 65 and 85 years old with acute or convalescent COVID-19.

The chain has TRBV5-6 and TRBJ1-2, with D possibly matching TRBD1 (5 bases). Trimming left V 1 base short and J 8 bases short, with 18 bases between. The CDR3 sequence is 15 residues long. Per germline, CDR1 SGHDT and CDR2 YYEEEE. Written as DNA, the CDR3 is TGTGCCAGCAGCTTGTTTCAGGGCAAATTCGACGGCTACACCTTC. Protein product: CASSLFQGKFDGYTF.

The chain carries TRBV11-2 and TRBJ1-1; D remains unclear. In germline, CDR1 is SGHAT, CDR2 FQNNGV. V gave up 5 bases and J gave up 7 bases, with 11 bases separating them. The CDR3 covers 12 residues. CDR3 DNA: TGTGCCAGCAGCGCGGGCAAAGATGAAGCTTTCTTT. It encodes CASSAGKDEAFF.

This clone was counted a few times. V is TRBV7-9 and J is TRBJ1-1, with a possible D match to TRBD1 (6 bases). V was trimmed by 7 bases and J by 5 bases, leaving 20 bases between them. CDR1 and CDR2 (germline): SEHNR, FQNEAQ (reference sequence). This CDR3 comprises 15 residues. The CDR3 is CASTQAGGRGTEAFF. Written as DNA, the CDR3 is TGTGCCAGCACCCAGGCTGGGGGCCGAGGGACTGAAGCTTTCTTT.

CDR3 loop: CASTAGRKSGANVLTF. The CDR3, as DNA: TGTGCCAGCACGGCAGGGCGGAAGTCTGGGGCCAACGTCCTGACTTTC. The rearrangement uses TRBV28 and TRBJ2-6, with D maybe TRBD1 (5 bases). The germline V gene has CDR1 MDHEN and CDR2 SYDVKM. V was trimmed by 7 bases and J by 1 base, leaving 14 bases between them. CDR3 size: 16 residues.

The chain carries TRBV18 and TRBJ2-7; TRBD1 agrees at 9 bases. V gave up 4 bases and J gave up 1 base; unmatched junction bases: 2. The CDR3 is made up of 14 amino acids. Germline CDR1 KGHSH, CDR2 LQKENI. This CDR3 is CASSRDRASYEQYF. The CDR3, as DNA: TGTGCCAGCTCACGGGACAGGGCTTCCTACGAGCAGTACTTC.

The gene calls are TRBV2 and TRBJ2-5; D may be TRBD2 (6 bases). Trimming took 7 bases from V and 7 from J, leaving 19 bases between them. From germline, CDR1 is SNHLY and CDR2 FYNNEI. The CDR3 is 14 amino acids. The CDR3 region has the DNA TGTGCCAGCACCCGGGACTTCAGCGGAGGGACCCAGTACTTC. This sequence encodes CASTRDFSGGTQYF.

The chain has TRBV2 and TRBJ1-2, with 7 bases identical to TRBD1. Losses at the gene ends were 4 bases for V and 4 bases for J; bases not matched to a gene: 12. The germline V gene has CDR1 SNHLY and CDR2 FYNNEI. This CDR3 has 16 amino acids. Written as DNA, the CDR3 is TGTGCCAGCAGTGTGGGGTTAGGGGGCGCCGGCTATGGCTACACCTTC. Its protein product is CASSVGLGGAGYGYTF.

The V call is TRBV4-3, the J call TRBJ1-2; no firm D call. Germline CDR1 and CDR2: LGHNA and YSLEER. The CDR3 is made up of 13 amino acids. Trimming shortened V by 3 bases and J by 4 bases, and 9 bases separated the two germline ends. The DNA of the CDR3 is TGCGCCAGCAGCCAGGTCCGGTTCTATGGCTACACCTTC. Its protein is CASSQVRFYGYTF.

V is TRBV10-2 and J is TRBJ1-5; D is unresolved. Trimming shortened V by 2 bases and J by 5 bases, and 7 bases separated the two germline ends. CDR1 WSHSY and CDR2 SAAADI come from the germline V gene. The CDR3 is 13 amino acids. CDR3 DNA: TGCGCCAGCAGTGAGATCGGAGATCAGCCCCAGCATTTT. Translating it yields CASSEIGDQPQHF.